This paragraph covers one T cell receptor beta chain sequence. The data were taken from a study of blood T cell repertoires in COVID-19. From germline, CDR1 is MNHEY and CDR2 SVGEGT. The V end lost 5 bases, the J end lost 3 bases, and 5 bases lay between the germline ends. The CDR3 length is 11 residues. The data were produced by immunoSEQ multiplex PCR, yet TCRdb's version contains in-frame clones alone and is incomplete. The sample has approximately 150,000 clones, roughly nine tenths seen once; the top ten hold roughly 1.5%. The sample consisted of peripheral blood. The clonotype was recovered from a human donor in a cohort sampled during active COVID-19. The gene calls are TRBV6-2 or TRBV6-3 and TRBJ2-7; D not certain. CDR3 amino acids: CASSPHYEQYF. CDR3 DNA sequence: TGTGCCAGCAGTCCCCACTACGAGCAGTACTTC.